This is a list of T cell receptor beta chains from one sample in a study of T-cell memory formation after mild COVID-19. A single record per CDR3 protein comes from TCRdb applying MiXCR to the 5' RACE reads. The sample has approximately 250,000 distinct CDR3 sequences, 15% seen once. Sequencing was done on a sample of PBMCs or a T cell subset sorted from them (not recorded which). These receptors all stem from an adult woman who had mild COVID-19 (a few samples of this study predate the infection). Cell type and time point are not known. CDR3s include the opening cysteine and the closing phenylalanine or tryptophan. A D gene is named only where the DNA matches it firmly. Clone size is shown for a subset of rows, as once, few, many or a class of expanded clone.

v_gene: TRBV18
abundance: NA
j_gene: TRBJ1-2
d_gene: NA
CDR3aa: CASSPPGYGYTF
CDR3nt: TGTGCCAGCTCACCACCGGGCTATGGCTACACCTTC

v_gene: TRBV30
abundance: many
j_gene: TRBJ1-1
d_gene: NA
CDR3aa: CAWISPRRGTNEAFF
CDR3nt: TGTGCCTGGATCTCACCTCGACGAGGGACGAATGAAGCTTTCTTT

v_gene: TRBV12-3/TRBV12-4
abundance: NA
j_gene: TRBJ2-6
d_gene: TRBD1
CDR3aa: CASTALRGRNANVLTF
CDR3nt: TGTGCCAGCACCGCCCTAAGGGGGCGCAATGCCAACGTCCTGACTTTC

v_gene: TRBV9
abundance: NA
j_gene: TRBJ2-7
d_gene: TRBD2
CDR3aa: CASSVDGGTSGSYEQYF
CDR3nt: TGTGCCAGCAGCGTAGATGGGGGGACTAGCGGGAGTTACGAGCAGTACTTC

v_gene: TRBV7-8
abundance: NA
j_gene: TRBJ2-5
d_gene: NA
CDR3aa: CASTVGQRETQYF
CDR3nt: TGTGCCAGCACCGTTGGACAGCGGGAGACCCAGTACTTC

v_gene: TRBV21-1
abundance: few
j_gene: TRBJ2-5
d_gene: NA
CDR3aa: CASSTRYSGAKETQYF
CDR3nt: TGTGCCAGCAGCACACGTTACAGCGGGGCAAAAGAGACCCAGTACTTC

v_gene: TRBV20-1
abundance: NA
j_gene: TRBJ1-3
d_gene: NA
CDR3aa: CSAGGAPGNTIYF
CDR3nt: TGCAGTGCTGGGGGGGCGCCTGGAAACACCATATATTTT

v_gene: TRBV6-5
abundance: few
j_gene: TRBJ2-1
d_gene: TRBD2
CDR3aa: CASRTLAGGPIGEQFF
CDR3nt: TGTGCCAGCAGGACCCTAGCGGGAGGGCCTATTGGTGAGCAGTTCTTC

v_gene: TRBV24-1
abundance: NA
j_gene: TRBJ1-2
d_gene: NA
CDR3aa: CATSESPGPIYGYTF
CDR3nt: TGTGCCACCAGTGAATCTCCGGGACCGATCTATGGCTACACCTTC

v_gene: TRBV4-3
abundance: few
j_gene: TRBJ2-1
d_gene: TRBD2
CDR3aa: CASSQDHGRLNNEQFF
CDR3nt: TGCGCCAGCAGCCAAGATCACGGGAGGCTTAACAATGAGCAGTTCTTC

v_gene: TRBV28
abundance: NA
j_gene: TRBJ1-6
d_gene: TRBD1
CDR3aa: CASSSTGGQGWAPLHF
CDR3nt: TGTGCCAGCAGCTCTACAGGGGGCCAGGGTTGGGCACCCCTCCACTTT

v_gene: TRBV29-1
abundance: few
j_gene: TRBJ1-1
d_gene: NA
CDR3aa: CSVEWGLNTEAFF
CDR3nt: TGCAGCGTTGAATGGGGGTTGAACACTGAAGCTTTCTTT

v_gene: TRBV11-1
abundance: NA
j_gene: TRBJ2-7
d_gene: NA
CDR3aa: CASSSREGDEQYF
CDR3nt: TGTGCCAGCAGCTCCCGCGAGGGGGACGAGCAGTACTTC

v_gene: TRBV12-3/TRBV12-4
abundance: NA
j_gene: TRBJ1-3
d_gene: TRBD1
CDR3aa: CASTQTTGAFVGNTIYF
CDR3nt: TGTGCCAGCACTCAAACGACAGGGGCATTTGTTGGAAACACCATATATTTT

v_gene: TRBV12-3/TRBV12-4
abundance: many
j_gene: TRBJ2-3
d_gene: TRBD1
CDR3aa: CASSSSTGGQLDTQYF
CDR3nt: TGTGCCAGCAGTTCATCGACAGGGGGCCAGTTGGATACGCAGTATTTT

v_gene: TRBV20-1
abundance: many
j_gene: TRBJ2-7
d_gene: NA
CDR3aa: CSARALRGYEQYF
CDR3nt: TGCAGTGCTAGAGCCCTCAGAGGCTACGAGCAGTACTTC

v_gene: TRBV5-1
abundance: NA
j_gene: TRBJ2-1
d_gene: TRBD2
CDR3aa: CASREPGGEQFF
CDR3nt: TGCGCCAGCAGGGAACCGGGAGGTGAGCAGTTCTTC

v_gene: TRBV5-5
abundance: many
j_gene: TRBJ1-1
d_gene: NA
CDR3aa: CASSRIGSVNTEAFF
CDR3nt: TGTGCCAGCAGCCGCATCGGGTCAGTGAACACTGAAGCTTTCTTT

v_gene: TRBV6-2/TRBV6-3
abundance: NA
j_gene: TRBJ1-5
d_gene: NA
CDR3aa: CASSYSGGHSQHF
CDR3nt: TGTGCCAGCAGTTACTCCGGAGGACATAGTCAGCATTTT

v_gene: TRBV29-1
abundance: NA
j_gene: TRBJ2-1
d_gene: NA
CDR3aa: CSVEGLVANPYNEQFF
CDR3nt: TGCAGCGTTGAAGGCCTTGTCGCGAACCCCTACAATGAGCAGTTCTTC

v_gene: TRBV5-1
abundance: few
j_gene: TRBJ1-2
d_gene: TRBD1
CDR3aa: CASSFGTGGGYTF
CDR3nt: TGCGCCAGCAGCTTTGGGACAGGGGGCGGCTACACCTTC

v_gene: TRBV2
abundance: few
j_gene: TRBJ2-7
d_gene: TRBD1
CDR3aa: CASSLGQKYEQYF
CDR3nt: TGTGCCAGCAGCTTGGGACAGAAATACGAGCAGTACTTC

v_gene: TRBV7-2
abundance: few
j_gene: TRBJ2-7
d_gene: TRBD2
CDR3aa: CASSLERGISYEQYF
CDR3nt: TGTGCCAGCAGCCTAGAGCGGGGTATTTCCTACGAGCAGTACTTC

v_gene: TRBV19
abundance: NA
j_gene: TRBJ1-2
d_gene: NA
CDR3aa: CASSRQSYGYTF
CDR3nt: TGTGCCAGTAGTAGGCAGAGCTATGGCTACACCTTC

v_gene: TRBV28
abundance: few
j_gene: TRBJ2-1
d_gene: NA
CDR3aa: CASTGGGYNEQFF
CDR3nt: TGTGCCAGCACAGGGGGGGGCTACAATGAGCAGTTCTTC

v_gene: TRBV5-6
abundance: NA
j_gene: TRBJ2-7
d_gene: TRBD1
CDR3aa: CASSLRGPRPSQYF
CDR3nt: TGTGCCAGCAGCTTGAGGGGGCCCCGGCCGTCGCAGTACTTC

v_gene: TRBV12-3/TRBV12-4
abundance: NA
j_gene: TRBJ2-7
d_gene: TRBD1
CDR3aa: CASGGDHGTGFDEQYF
CDR3nt: TGTGCCAGCGGGGGGGACCACGGGACAGGGTTTGACGAGCAGTACTTC

v_gene: TRBV18
abundance: NA
j_gene: TRBJ2-1
d_gene: TRBD2
CDR3aa: CASSPGTSGGEQFF
CDR3nt: TGTGCCAGCTCTCCCGGGACTAGCGGGGGGGAGCAGTTCTTC

v_gene: TRBV10-3
abundance: NA
j_gene: TRBJ2-1
d_gene: NA
CDR3aa: CAISESSGVRSYNEQFF
CDR3nt: TGTGCCATCAGTGAGTCTAGCGGAGTTCGCTCCTACAATGAGCAGTTCTTC

v_gene: TRBV12-3/TRBV12-4
abundance: NA
j_gene: TRBJ2-3
d_gene: NA
CDR3aa: CASSPIRGPDTQYF
CDR3nt: TGTGCCAGCAGCCCGATTCGAGGGCCAGATACGCAGTATTTT

v_gene: TRBV4-2
abundance: NA
j_gene: TRBJ1-2
d_gene: TRBD1
CDR3aa: CASSLTGAANYGYTF
CDR3nt: TGTGCCAGCAGCCTAACAGGGGCAGCCAACTATGGCTACACCTTC

v_gene: TRBV5-1
abundance: NA
j_gene: TRBJ2-2
d_gene: TRBD1
CDR3aa: CASSPALGQGTRGELFF
CDR3nt: TGCGCCAGCAGCCCCGCCCTGGGACAGGGGACGCGCGGGGAGCTGTTTTTT

v_gene: TRBV21-1
abundance: NA
j_gene: TRBJ1-5
d_gene: NA
CDR3aa: CASSKAVRSNQPQHF
CDR3nt: TGTGCCAGCAGCAAAGCAGTTAGGAGCAATCAGCCCCAGCATTTT

v_gene: TRBV6-6
abundance: few
j_gene: TRBJ1-5
d_gene: NA
CDR3aa: CASSYSMSGLSNQPQHF
CDR3nt: TGTGCCAGCAGTTACTCCATGTCAGGGCTGAGCAATCAGCCCCAGCATTTT

v_gene: TRBV29-1
abundance: NA
j_gene: TRBJ1-5
d_gene: NA
CDR3aa: CSVEYEGNGPQHF
CDR3nt: TGCAGCGTTGAATACGAGGGGAACGGGCCCCAGCATTTT

v_gene: TRBV2
abundance: NA
j_gene: TRBJ2-1
d_gene: NA
CDR3aa: CASSPLGQGVGEQFF
CDR3nt: TGTGCCAGCAGCCCCTTGGGACAAGGGGTTGGTGAGCAGTTCTTC

v_gene: TRBV15
abundance: few
j_gene: TRBJ2-3
d_gene: TRBD2
CDR3aa: CATSRDPTSGVFTDTQYF
CDR3nt: TGTGCCACCAGCAGAGATCCAACTAGCGGAGTTTTCACAGATACGCAGTATTTT

v_gene: TRBV25-1
abundance: few
j_gene: TRBJ2-7
d_gene: TRBD2
CDR3aa: CASLGSGGEGYEQYF
CDR3nt: TGTGCCAGCCTAGGCTCCGGGGGGGAGGGGTACGAGCAGTACTTC

v_gene: TRBV18
abundance: few
j_gene: TRBJ1-6
d_gene: NA
CDR3aa: CASSPSGSNSPLHF
CDR3nt: TGTGCCAGCTCACCAAGTGGGAGTAATTCACCCCTCCACTTT

v_gene: TRBV28
abundance: few
j_gene: TRBJ1-1
d_gene: NA
CDR3aa: CASKVPGGTEAFF
CDR3nt: TGTGCCAGCAAGGTCCCCGGGGGCACTGAAGCTTTCTTT

v_gene: TRBV7-6
abundance: NA
j_gene: TRBJ1-3
d_gene: TRBD1
CDR3aa: CASSLASGQGAFGNTIYF
CDR3nt: TGTGCCAGCAGCTTAGCATCGGGACAGGGGGCTTTCGGAAACACCATATATTTT

v_gene: TRBV29-1
abundance: few
j_gene: TRBJ2-1
d_gene: NA
CDR3aa: CSGRGAWPRDEQFF
CDR3nt: TGCAGCGGCCGGGGGGCCTGGCCGAGGGATGAGCAGTTCTTC

v_gene: TRBV5-1
abundance: few
j_gene: TRBJ2-7
d_gene: NA
CDR3aa: CASSLYRSSYEQYF
CDR3nt: TGCGCCAGCAGCTTATACAGGAGCTCCTACGAGCAGTACTTC

v_gene: TRBV5-1
abundance: many
j_gene: TRBJ2-3
d_gene: TRBD2
CDR3aa: CASSLASSGGGDTQYF
CDR3nt: TGCGCCAGCAGCTTGGCCTCATCGGGAGGCGGGGATACGCAGTATTTT

v_gene: TRBV9
abundance: many
j_gene: TRBJ2-7
d_gene: NA
CDR3aa: CASSVSDRDDYEQYF
CDR3nt: TGTGCCAGCAGCGTATCGGATAGGGATGACTACGAGCAGTACTTC

v_gene: TRBV6-1
abundance: NA
j_gene: TRBJ2-7
d_gene: NA
CDR3aa: CASRGAGSGNTYEQYF
CDR3nt: TGTGCCAGCAGGGGGGCAGGAAGCGGGAACACCTACGAGCAGTACTTC

v_gene: TRBV18
abundance: NA
j_gene: TRBJ2-5
d_gene: NA
CDR3aa: CASSPPVGGGRETQYF
CDR3nt: TGTGCCAGCTCACCACCAGTTGGAGGGGGGAGAGAGACCCAGTACTTC

v_gene: TRBV7-8
abundance: few
j_gene: TRBJ2-2
d_gene: TRBD1
CDR3aa: CASSLATGGTGELFF
CDR3nt: TGTGCCAGCAGCTTAGCCACAGGGGGAACCGGGGAGCTGTTTTTT

v_gene: TRBV5-5
abundance: few
j_gene: TRBJ2-7
d_gene: TRBD1
CDR3aa: CASSGGQGAFSYEQYF
CDR3nt: TGTGCCAGCAGCGGCGGACAGGGAGCCTTTTCCTACGAGCAGTACTTC

v_gene: TRBV7-2
abundance: NA
j_gene: TRBJ2-6
d_gene: NA
CDR3aa: CASSPWGGSSGANVLTF
CDR3nt: TGTGCCAGCAGCCCATGGGGTGGGAGCTCTGGGGCCAACGTCCTGACTTTC

v_gene: TRBV7-3
abundance: many
j_gene: TRBJ1-1
d_gene: TRBD1
CDR3aa: CASSPHGTGDTEAFF
CDR3nt: TGTGCCAGCAGCCCGCACGGGACAGGGGACACTGAAGCTTTCTTT

v_gene: TRBV7-9
abundance: many
j_gene: TRBJ2-1
d_gene: NA
CDR3aa: CASSLGRDYNEQFF
CDR3nt: TGTGCCAGCAGCTTAGGCAGAGACTACAATGAGCAGTTCTTC

v_gene: TRBV7-6
abundance: few
j_gene: TRBJ1-1
d_gene: NA
CDR3aa: CASSRDTGTVNTEAFF
CDR3nt: TGTGCCAGCAGCCGAGACACCGGGACGGTGAACACTGAAGCTTTCTTT

v_gene: TRBV7-8
abundance: few
j_gene: TRBJ2-7
d_gene: TRBD2
CDR3aa: CASSLSFSGRGYEQYF
CDR3nt: TGTGCCAGCAGCTTAAGTTTTAGCGGGAGAGGATACGAGCAGTACTTC

v_gene: TRBV24-1
abundance: NA
j_gene: TRBJ2-3
d_gene: NA
CDR3aa: CATSDGGNPKGPDTQYF
CDR3nt: TGTGCCACCAGTGATGGCGGGAACCCGAAAGGCCCAGATACGCAGTATTTT

v_gene: TRBV7-2
abundance: NA
j_gene: TRBJ2-7
d_gene: NA
CDR3aa: CASSLGLPGTVF
CDR3nt: TGTGCCAGCAGCTTAGGGTTACCGGGGACGGTCTTC

v_gene: TRBV12-3/TRBV12-4
abundance: NA
j_gene: TRBJ2-3
d_gene: TRBD1
CDR3aa: CASRTGTGGDTQYF
CDR3nt: TGTGCCAGCCGAACCGGGACAGGGGGGGATACGCAGTATTTT

v_gene: TRBV7-3
abundance: many
j_gene: TRBJ2-3
d_gene: NA
CDR3aa: CASSPGTSTDTQYF
CDR3nt: TGTGCCAGCAGCCCCGGGACTAGCACAGATACGCAGTATTTT

v_gene: TRBV5-1
abundance: few
j_gene: TRBJ1-1
d_gene: TRBD1
CDR3aa: CASSLGQGAGAEAFF
CDR3nt: TGCGCCAGCAGCTTAGGGCAGGGGGCAGGCGCTGAAGCTTTCTTT